The rows below give T cell receptor beta chains drawn from one sample of a study of cytomegalovirus exposure and HLA in healthy donors. Assay: immunoSEQ multiplex PCR; the TCRdb copy retains only in-frame clones and omits some. The sample lists 160,000 or so clones, under 90% occurring once. The sequenced sample was PBMCs. All receptors come from a man younger than 45 in good health and CMV-seronegative. The CDR3 runs from the conserved cysteine through the conserved F or W. D genes are given only for firm matches. The size field is filled for only some rows; it gives once, few, many or a size class.

abundance	v_gene	j_gene	d_gene	CDR3nt	CDR3aa
-	TRBV19	TRBJ1-5	TRBD1	TGTGCCAGTAGTATCCTCAGGGGGAAAAGCAATCAGCCCCAGCATTTT	CASSILRGKSNQPQHF
once	TRBV9	TRBJ2-1	-	TGTGCCAGCAGCCCCGGGGGTAGCTCCTACAATGAGCAGTTCTTC	CASSPGGSSYNEQFF
few	TRBV5-4	TRBJ2-1	TRBD1	TGTGCCAGCAACCAACAGGGGATTGGCTACAATGAGCAGTTCTTC	CASNQQGIGYNEQFF
-	TRBV5-1	TRBJ2-7	-	TGCGCCAGCAGCCTCCACGAGGGCCCTTACGAGCAGTACTTC	CASSLHEGPYEQYF
once	TRBV5-1	TRBJ2-3	-	TGCGCCAGCAGCTTGGAGGGCGGGGCCACAGATACGCAGTATTTT	CASSLEGGATDTQYF
few	TRBV28	TRBJ1-4	-	TGTGCCAGCAGACGACCAACTACTTATGAAAAACTGTTTTTT	CASRRPTTYEKLFF
-	TRBV7-7	TRBJ2-1	TRBD2	TGTGCCAGCAGCTTAGCTCGGACTAGCCCCTACAATGAGCAGTTCTTC	CASSLARTSPYNEQFF
-	TRBV27	TRBJ1-2	-	TGTGCCAGCAGTGCGGACATCAGAGACTATGGCTACACCTTC	CASSADIRDYGYTF
-	TRBV19	TRBJ2-2	-	TGTGCCAGTAGCCGCCAGGGGGGAATTCGCACCGGGGAGCTGTTTTTT	CASSRQGGIRTGELFF
-	TRBV5-1	TRBJ2-7	-	TGCGCCAGCAGCGGCGGGACGAGCTACGAGCAGTACTTC	CASSGGTSYEQYF
-	TRBV30	TRBJ1-5	TRBD1	TGTGCCTGGGGAGGGGGCTCGGGTCAGCCCCAGCATTTT	CAWGGGSGQPQHF
-	TRBV19	TRBJ2-1	TRBD2	TGTGCCAGTAGGGCGGAGCGGGGGAACAATGAGCAGTTCTTC	CASRAERGNNEQFF
-	TRBV7-9	TRBJ1-1	-	TGTTCCAGCAGCTTGAGTGTGAACACTGAAGCTTTCTTT	CSSSLSVNTEAFF
few	TRBV28	TRBJ2-5	TRBD1	TGTGCCAGCAGAGATAGGGGGCAGCAAGAGACCCAGTACTTC	CASRDRGQQETQYF
-	TRBV7-7	TRBJ2-1	TRBD1	TGTGCCAGCAGCTTAAGTTTAACCGGGACAGCTTTGTTCTTC	CASSLSLTGTALFF
-	TRBV30	TRBJ2-2	-	TGTGCCTGGACAACAGTTTTCACCGGGGAGCTGTTTTTT	CAWTTVFTGELFF
-	TRBV5-1	TRBJ2-7	TRBD1	TGCGCCAGCAGATCGGGACAGACTGATTCCTACGAGCAGTACTTC	CASRSGQTDSYEQYF
-	TRBV11-2	TRBJ1-4	TRBD1	TGTGCCAGCAGACGACTCCGGACAGGGCCAGCAACTAATGAAAAACTGTTTTTT	CASRRLRTGPATNEKLFF
-	TRBV10-2	TRBJ2-1	TRBD2	TGCGCCAGCACCATAGCGGGAGGCGGGAATGAGCAGTTCTTC	CASTIAGGGNEQFF
-	TRBV19	TRBJ1-1	-	TGTGCCAGTATCGAAGGCCGGAGGGCTTTCTTT	CASIEGRRAFF
-	TRBV7-9	TRBJ2-3	-	TGTTCCAGCAGCTCACCTGGGCAGGCCAGCACAGATACGCAGTATTTT	CSSSSPGQASTDTQYF
-	TRBV7-3	TRBJ2-3	-	TGTGCCAGCAGCTTAAGCCCCGGGGATACGCAGTATTTT	CASSLSPGDTQYF
-	TRBV4-2	TRBJ1-5	-	TGTGCCAGCAGCCCGACTTCTAATCAGCCCCAGCATTTT	CASSPTSNQPQHF
-	TRBV5-4	TRBJ2-7	TRBD2	TGTGCCAGCAGCTTGGATGGCGGGAGCTCCTACGAGCAGTACTTC	CASSLDGGSSYEQYF
-	TRBV5-1	TRBJ2-2	-	TGCGCCGGCAGCTTGGGTTCCGGGAAGAACACCGGGGAGCTGTTTTTT	CAGSLGSGKNTGELFF
-	TRBV6-5	TRBJ2-2	-	TGTGCCAGCAGGCGACAGGCTCAGAACACCGGGGAGCTGTTTTTT	CASRRQAQNTGELFF
-	TRBV5-1	TRBJ2-1	TRBD2	TGCGCCAGCAGCGTGGAAGGGCGGGAGATCGATGAGCAGTTCTTC	CASSVEGREIDEQFF
-	TRBV7-9	TRBJ2-7	TRBD1	TGTGCCAGCAGCTTGGACAGGCGCGAGCAGTACTTC	CASSLDRREQYF
few	TRBV18	TRBJ2-1	TRBD2	TGTGCCAGCTCACACCTCAGCGGGAGGGCCTACAATGAGCAGTTCTTC	CASSHLSGRAYNEQFF
once	TRBV6-5	TRBJ2-5	-	TGTGCCAGCAGAGGAGGAGAGACCCAGTACTTC	CASRGGETQYF
-	TRBV14	TRBJ2-7	-	TGTGCCAGCAGCCCTTTCGACAGCCCGGGCGAGCAGTACTTC	CASSPFDSPGEQYF
-	TRBV5-1	TRBJ2-7	-	TGCGCCAGCAGCTCAGGACAGATGTCCTACGAGCAGTACTTC	CASSSGQMSYEQYF
-	TRBV28	TRBJ1-5	-	TGTGCCAGCAGCCCTTTGGCGACAGTGAATCAGCCCCAGCATTTT	CASSPLATVNQPQHF
-	TRBV11-2	TRBJ2-7	-	TGTGCCAGCAGCTTGGACTCACTCCCCTACGAGCAGTACTTC	CASSLDSLPYEQYF
once	TRBV19	TRBJ2-3	-	TGTGCCAGTAGTATAGGGACTAGCACAGATACGCAGTATTTT	CASSIGTSTDTQYF
-	TRBV7-7	TRBJ2-3	TRBD2	TGTGCCAGCAGCTTAGGGCCTAGCGGAGATACGCAGTATTTT	CASSLGPSGDTQYF